The 8 T cell receptor beta chains in this list originate from one sample, sequenced in a study of cytomegalovirus exposure and HLA in healthy donors. Primers: 60 Vbeta forward and 13 Jbeta reverse. Some clones are missing from TCRdb's copy, which holds only in-frame ones; the method was immunoSEQ multiplex PCR. The table lists some 130,000 clones, around three quarters of them singletons. Material: PBMCs. The source is a man in his late teens or twenties in good health and CMV-seronegative.

This clone was recorded a few times. The DNA is left out, because the CDR3 cannot be placed on it with certainty; the CDR3 is given as TCRdb lists it. The chain uses TRBV21-1 and TRBJ1-1; the table's D gene call, TRBD1, was not cross checked with the DNA. TRBV21-1 is a known pseudogene. The CDR3 region is 17 residues in length, termini included. The CDR3 region is CASSSLYRCPMDTEAFF.

The chain is built from TRBV9 and TRBJ1-4; TRBD1 might be the D (5 bases). The CDR3 totals 14 residues. V gave up 3 bases and J gave up 5 bases, with 11 bases separating them. Looked up from germline, CDR1 is SGDLS and CDR2 is YYNGEE. The DNA for the CDR3 is TGTGCCAGCAGCGCCGGGGGGGGAAATGAAAAACTGTTTTTT. Residues: CASSAGGGNEKLFF. Full variable domain (missing parts from reference TRBV9 and TRBJ1-4): DSGVTQTPKHLITATGQRVTLRCSPRSGDLSVYWYQQSLDQGLQFLIQYYNGEERAKGNILERFSAQQFPDLHSELNLSSLELGDSALYFCASSAGGGNEKLFFGSGTQLSVL.

The gene calls are TRBV10-1 and TRBJ1-2; D may be TRBD1 (6 bases). V was trimmed by 6 bases and J by 8 bases, leaving 19 bases between them. Germline V gene lookup returns CDR1 WNHNN and CDR2 SYGVQD (reference sequence). This CDR3 has 14 amino acids. CDR3 sequence (DNA): TGCGCCAGCAGGGGCAAACAGGGCCGGGGAGGCTACACCTTC. This encodes CASRGKQGRGGYTF.

The CDR3 bases are TGTGCCAGCAGTCCCCGGGACAGGACAGATACGCAGTATTTT. It translates to CASSPRDRTDTQYF. The rearrangement joins TRBV6-1 to TRBJ2-3; 8 positions match TRBD1. Looked up from germline, CDR1 is MNHNS and CDR2 is SASEGT. The ends lost 5 bases at V and 3 bases at J; junction bases unmatched: 4. This CDR3 is 14 amino acids long.

The chain recombines TRBV4-2 with TRBJ1-6; 11 nucleotides match TRBD1. V lost 3 bases and J lost 6; bases outside the gene matches: 1. Germline CDR1 is LGHNA and CDR2 is YNFKEQ. CDR3 size: 15 residues. The CDR3 sequence: CASSQGTGGNSPLHF. The DNA for the CDR3 is TGTGCCAGCAGCCAGGGGACAGGGGGTAATTCACCCCTCCACTTT.

The chain carries TRBV30 and TRBJ2-7; TRBD1 matches 7 bases. Trimming removed 2 bases from V and 5 bases from J; junction bases left unmatched: 3. Germline CDR1 and CDR2: GTSNPN and SVGIG (reference sequence). The CDR3 extends over 12 amino acids. The CDR3, as DNA: TGTGCCTGGAGTCGACAGGGTCACGAGCAGTACTTC. Its protein product is CAWSRQGHEQYF.

V and J are TRBV7-2 and TRBJ2-3; the match to TRBD1 covers 7 bases. CDR3 size: 12 residues. Germline values: CDR1 SGHTA, CDR2 FQGNSA. V dropped 5 bases and J dropped 6; count of bases not matched to a gene: 2. The CDR3 sequence: CASSPQGDTQYF. Here the CDR3 DNA reads TGTGCCAGCAGCCCACAGGGGGATACGCAGTATTTT.

The rearrangement uses TRBV6-1 and TRBJ2-2, with D perhaps matching TRBD2 (6 bases). This CDR3 has 15 amino acids. The germline V and J ends were trimmed by 3 bases and 6 bases, with 14 bases remaining between them. Germline CDR1 MNHNS, CDR2 SASEGT. The DNA for the CDR3 is TGTGCCAGCAGTGAGGCGGGGCTGGGCGCCGGGGAGCTGTTTTTT. Translated: CASSEAGLGAGELFF.